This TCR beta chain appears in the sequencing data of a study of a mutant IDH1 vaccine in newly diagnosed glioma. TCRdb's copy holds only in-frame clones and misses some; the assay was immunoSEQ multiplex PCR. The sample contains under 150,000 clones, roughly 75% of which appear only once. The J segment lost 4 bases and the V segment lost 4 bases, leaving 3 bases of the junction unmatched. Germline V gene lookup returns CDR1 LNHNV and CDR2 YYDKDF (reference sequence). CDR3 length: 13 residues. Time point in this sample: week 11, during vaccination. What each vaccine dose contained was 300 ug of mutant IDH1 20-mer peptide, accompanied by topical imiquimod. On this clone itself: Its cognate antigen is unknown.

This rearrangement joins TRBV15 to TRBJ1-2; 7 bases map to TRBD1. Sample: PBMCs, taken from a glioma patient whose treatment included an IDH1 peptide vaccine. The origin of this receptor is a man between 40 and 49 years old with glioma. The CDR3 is CATSKDRLYGYTF. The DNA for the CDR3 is TGTGCCACCAGCAAGGACAGGCTCTATGGCTACACCTTC.